This is a list of T cell receptor beta chains from one sample in a study of blood T cell repertoires in COVID-19. Data came from immunoSEQ multiplex PCR; TCRdb stores just in-frame clones and leaves some out. Here the sample spans some 240,000 clones, about 90% being singletons. The sequencing input was peripheral blood. Receptor source: a woman in her 70s with COVID-19, enrolled during active disease. CDR3s include the opening cysteine and the closing phenylalanine or tryptophan. The size of a clone is reported for some rows only, either as once, few or many, or as a class for expanded clones.

TRBV14	few	TRBJ2-7	CASSQLGGGPVEQYF
TRBV19	-	TRBJ1-6	CASSIKGAYSPLHF
TRBV5-1	-	TRBJ2-7	CASSLPSGSSYEQYF
TRBV24-1	-	TRBJ2-7	CATSETGTGSYEQYF
TRBV11-3	-	TRBJ2-7	CASSLDENYEQYF
TRBV7-6	-	TRBJ2-1	CASSLSSGSVNEQFF
TRBV18	-	TRBJ2-7	CASSPRLTNYEQYF
TRBV5-6	-	TRBJ1-1	CASSSTENTEAFF
TRBV6-5	once	TRBJ2-7	CASSRASGTEQYF
TRBV9	-	TRBJ2-2	CASSPRGTANTGELFF
TRBV5-8	once	TRBJ1-1	CASTPSGVRDYTEAFF
TRBV6-5	-	TRBJ1-2	CASSSQGARGYTF